These 14 T cell receptor beta chains originate from one sample sequenced in a study of shared clonotypes between healthy human individuals. Using immunoSEQ multiplex PCR, the repertoire was profiled, and TCRdb retains in-frame clones only, with some absent. The sample consists of about 1,900,000 clones, about 95% of them appearing once. Selected positively for CCR7 and CD45RO-negative, naive CD8 cells excluded terminally differentiated effector memory CD45RA+ cells. Material for sequencing was naive CD8+ T cells sorted from blood. These receptor sequences come from a man aged 18 to 29 in good health.

The V gene is TRBV28, the J gene TRBJ1-3; 7 nucleotides match TRBD1. V gave up 6 bases and J gave up 4 bases; unmatched junction bases: 6. The CDR3 loop spans 14 amino acids. From germline, CDR1 is MDHEN and CDR2 SYDVKM. As DNA, the CDR3 is TGTGCCAGCAGCTGGGGGACAGTGGGAAACACCATATATTTT. Amino acid sequence: CASSWGTVGNTIYF.

A word on this clone: This sample includes further DNA sequences coding for the same CDR3. The chain combines TRBV7-9 with TRBJ1-1, with D maybe TRBD1 (5 bases). Germline V lookup: CDR1 SEHNR, CDR2 FQNEAQ (reference sequence). V shed 1 base and J shed 5 bases, with 11 bases lying between them. This CDR3 has 14 amino acids. CDR3 loop: CASSLVGGGTEAFF. Written as DNA, the CDR3 is TGTGCCAGCAGCTTAGTTGGGGGTGGAACTGAAGCTTTCTTT.

V is TRBV27 and J is TRBJ2-6; 8 bases are shared with TRBD1. V was clipped by 7 bases and J by 0 bases; unmatched bases: 5. The CDR3 runs to 16 residues. Germline CDR1 MNHEY, CDR2 SMNVEV (reference sequence). The CDR3 DNA is TGTGCCAGCACCTGGACAGGGCCCTCTGGGGCCAACGTCCTGACTTTC. As protein: CASTWTGPSGANVLTF.

This chain uses TRBV9 with TRBJ2-1, with 11 bases lining up with TRBD2. This CDR3 has 16 residues. The V gene's germline CDR1 is SGDLS and CDR2 YYNGEE. After removal of 3 bases from V and 6 bases from J, the junction contained 8 bases not matched to a gene. The chain's CDR3 is CASSAETSGVTNEQFF. As DNA, the CDR3 is TGTGCCAGCAGCGCCGAGACTAGCGGGGTAACCAATGAGCAGTTCTTC.

The chain couples TRBV2 to TRBJ2-7, with TRBD2 matching 9 bases. V shed 6 bases, J shed 5 bases, and the junction held 5 bases outside the gene matches. The germline V gene encodes CDR1 SNHLY and CDR2 FYNNEI. This CDR3 comprises 13 residues. Written as DNA, the CDR3 is TGTGCCAGCAGCCGAGGCGGGGGGGACGAGCAGTACTTC. It is translated as CASSRGGGDEQYF.

The chain is built from TRBV4-2 and TRBJ1-5; D remains ambiguous. This CDR3 has 13 amino acids. The germline gives CDR1 LGHNA, CDR2 YNFKEQ. Trimming cost V 3 bases and J 0 bases, with 3 bases left between them. CDR3 sequence (DNA): TGTGCCAGCAGCCATTATAGCAATCAGCCCCAGCATTTT. This encodes CASSHYSNQPQHF.

Remarks on this clone: Additional DNA sequences in this sample encode the identical CDR3. V gene TRBV9 combines with J gene TRBJ2-1, with 7 bases fitting TRBD2. The V and J ends lost 0 bases and 2 bases, in that order; junction bases with no gene match: 2. CDR1 and CDR2 (germline): SGDLS, YYNGEE. This CDR3 region has 15 residues. The CDR3 bases are TGTGCCAGCAGCGTAGCGGGAGGACCCTACAATGAGCAGTTCTTC. The encoded protein is CASSVAGGPYNEQFF.

For the CDR3, the DNA is TGTGCCAGCACCTACAGGGGGAACACTGAAGCTTTCTTT. Amino acid sequence: CASTYRGNTEAFF. The chain has TRBV5-5 and TRBJ1-1; 7 bases agree with TRBD1. Germline trimming cut 6 bases from V and 1 base from J; bases unmatched to any gene: 3. CDR3 length equals 13 residues. CDR1 is SGHKS, CDR2 YYEKEE, per germline (reference sequence).

The chain recombines TRBV28 with TRBJ2-7; 8 positions agree with TRBD1. The V and J ends lost 2 bases and 4 bases, in that order; junction bases with no gene match: 4. The V gene's germline CDR1 is MDHEN and CDR2 SYDVKM. CDR3 length equals 14 residues. Here the CDR3 DNA reads TGTGCCAGCAGTTTAACAGGGGGAAATTACGAGCAGTACTTC. This gives the protein CASSLTGGNYEQYF. The whole variable domain, remainder taken from reference TRBV28 and TRBJ2-7, is DVKVTQSSRYLVKRTGEKVFLECVQDMDHENMFWYRQDPGLGLRLIYFSYDVKMKEKGDIPEGYSVSREKKERFSLILESASTNQTSMYLCASSLTGGNYEQYFGPGTRLTVT.

V and J are TRBV27 and TRBJ1-6; 9 bases map to TRBD1. Trimming cost V 2 bases and J 14 bases; bases outside gene matches: 13. There are 16 residues in the CDR3. Germline values: CDR1 MNHEY, CDR2 SMNVEV (reference sequence). DNA for the CDR3: TGTGCCAGCAGTTTACGCCCACCGGGACAGGGTTTCACCCTCCACTTT. This gives the protein CASSLRPPGQGFTLHF.

The chain couples TRBV30 to TRBJ2-2, with D uncertain. The V and J ends lost 0 bases and 1 base respectively, with 9 bases between them. The germline CDR1 and CDR2 sequences are GTSNPN and SVGIG (reference sequence). This CDR3 is 15 amino acids long. CDR3 sequence (DNA): TGTGCCTGGAGTGTAACGGGCCTGAACACCGGGGAGCTGTTTTTT. Its translation: CAWSVTGLNTGELFF. The full variable domain, in which reference TRBV30 and TRBJ2-2 provide the parts outside the CDR3, is SQTIHQWPATLVQPVGSPLSLECTVEGTSNPNLYWYRQAAGRGLQLLFYSVGIGQISSEVPQNLSASRPQDRQFILSSKKLLLSDSGFYLCAWSVTGLNTGELFFGEGSRLTVL.

The chain combines TRBV2 with TRBJ2-7; 8 bases fit TRBD1. Trimming cost V 6 bases and J 3 bases; bases outside gene matches: 19. In germline, CDR1 is SNHLY, CDR2 FYNNEI. The CDR3 runs to 18 residues. CDR3 sequence (DNA): TGTGCCAGCAGCGAAATTCTAACCCAGACAGGGGTGGACTACGAGCAGTACTTC. Its protein is CASSEILTQTGVDYEQYF.

The chain links TRBV7-2 to TRBJ1-1; 9 positions agree with TRBD1. The V gene's germline CDR1 is SGHTA and CDR2 FQGNSA. This CDR3 is 14 amino acids long. Trimming at V came to 4 bases and at J to 2 bases, leaving 2 bases not matched to a gene. CDR3 in amino acids: CASSSGQGNTEAFF. CDR3 nucleotide sequence: TGTGCCAGCAGCTCGGGACAGGGAAACACTGAAGCTTTCTTT.

The chain couples TRBV28 to TRBJ1-4; no reliable D call. Germline values: CDR1 MDHEN, CDR2 SYDVKM. The V gene lost 3 bases and the J gene lost 7 bases, with 12 bases spanning the gap. The CDR3 consists of 14 residues. CDR3 sequence: CASSLNPESEKLFF. In nucleotides, the CDR3 is TGTGCCAGCAGTTTGAACCCAGAGTCTGAAAAACTGTTTTTT.